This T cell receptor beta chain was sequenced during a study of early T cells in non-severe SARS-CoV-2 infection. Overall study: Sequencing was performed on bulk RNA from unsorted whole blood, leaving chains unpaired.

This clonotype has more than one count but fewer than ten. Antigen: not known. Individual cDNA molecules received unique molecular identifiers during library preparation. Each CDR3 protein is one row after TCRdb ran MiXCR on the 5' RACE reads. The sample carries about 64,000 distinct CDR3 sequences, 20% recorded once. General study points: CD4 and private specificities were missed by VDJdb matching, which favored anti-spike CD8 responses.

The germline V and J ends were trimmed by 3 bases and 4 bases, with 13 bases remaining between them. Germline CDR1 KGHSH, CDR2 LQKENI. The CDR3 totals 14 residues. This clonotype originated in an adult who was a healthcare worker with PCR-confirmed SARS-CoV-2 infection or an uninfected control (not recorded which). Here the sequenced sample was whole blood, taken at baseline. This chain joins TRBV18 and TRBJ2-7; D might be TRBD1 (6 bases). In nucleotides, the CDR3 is TGTGCCAGCTCACCGGGGGCAGGGTATTACGAGCAGTACTTC. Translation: CASSPGAGYYEQYF.